A single sample is the source of the 2 T cell receptor beta chains below, sequenced in a study of regulatory T cells in long-lasting Graves disease. The authors built TCR beta libraries using iRepertoire HTBI primers and Arm-PCR of CDR3 regions. From the multiplex PCR reads, TCRdb called clonotypes with MiXCR, one entry per CDR3 protein. The top ten clones hold 20% to 25% of a sample with about 420,000 distinct CDR3 sequences, about 17% of them seen once. Time point denoted: newly diagnosed GD, antithyroid drugs for less than 3 months. The TCR library was made from RNA that had been extracted from PBMCs in TRIzol. These data are also associated with another study on T cells in Graves' hyperthyroidism and ophthalmopathy.

Here the sequenced sample was peripheral blood mononuclear cells (PBMCs), taken at new diagnosis, from a patient treated with antithyroid drugs. All receptors come from a woman under 30 with Graves disease.

This clonotype was recorded at least ten times. This chain joins TRBV28 and TRBJ1-2; 8 bases are shared with TRBD1. V dropped 5 bases and J dropped 2; count of bases not matched to a gene: 4. This CDR3 is 14 amino acids long. The germline V gene has CDR1 MDHEN and CDR2 SYDVKM. Here the CDR3 DNA reads TGTGCCAGCAGTACAGGGGGAAGAAACTATGGCTACACCTTC. It is translated as CASSTGGRNYGYTF.

V and J are TRBV12-3 or TRBV12-4 and TRBJ1-2, with 11 bases that match TRBD1. CDR3 size: 15 residues. The junction had 9 bases not matched to a gene; V was cut back by 7 bases and J by 5 bases. DNA for the CDR3: TGTGCCAGCAACCGATTGGGACAGGGGGATTATGGCTACACCTTC. Translation gives CASNRLGQGDYGYTF.